Sequencing of this TCR beta chain was carried out in a study of shared clonotypes between healthy human individuals. Study findings and constraints: The study sampled only blood, and tissue repertoires likely differ.

Among the unsorted PBMC samples, replicate PCRs used roughly 300 ng DNA, 30,000 to 35,000 T cell genomes. Sequencing used immunoSEQ multiplex PCR; TCRdb keeps in-frame clones, though not all of them. This table holds about 510,000 clones, about 80% found once. The V gene lost 8 bases and the J gene lost 8 bases, with 10 bases spanning the gap. The CDR3 covers 11 residues. Germline CDR1 and CDR2: SNHLY and FYNNEI. Remarks on this clone: Its specificity is unknown.

V gene TRBV2 combines with J gene TRBJ2-1; possible D gene TRBD2, 5 bases. What was sequenced was PBMCs. The sequence was obtained from a woman aged 40 to 49 in good health. Some clones in this sample may be carry-over from other donors' samples. DNA of the CDR3: TGTGCCAGCGATCGGGGTGATGAGCAGTTCTTC. This encodes CASDRGDEQFF.